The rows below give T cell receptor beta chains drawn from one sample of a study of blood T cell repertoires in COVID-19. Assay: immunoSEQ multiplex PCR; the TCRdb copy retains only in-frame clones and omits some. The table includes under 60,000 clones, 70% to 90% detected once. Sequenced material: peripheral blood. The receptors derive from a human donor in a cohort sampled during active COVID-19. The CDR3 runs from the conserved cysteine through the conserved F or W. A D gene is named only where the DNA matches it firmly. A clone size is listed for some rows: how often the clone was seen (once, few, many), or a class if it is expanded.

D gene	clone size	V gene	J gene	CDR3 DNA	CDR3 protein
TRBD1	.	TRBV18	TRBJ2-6	TGTGCCAGCTCAGCCTACACGGGACAGTCCTCCAGCTCTGGGGCCAACGTCCTGACTTTC	CASSAYTGQSSSSGANVLTF
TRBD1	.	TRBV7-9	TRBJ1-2	TGTGCCAGCAGCTCATACCAGGGGGCGCGAGGCTACACCTTC	CASSSYQGARGYTF
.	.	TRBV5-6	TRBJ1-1	TGTGCCAGCAGCTTGGATGAGGGTGTGTACGAAGCTTTCTTT	CASSLDEGVYEAFF
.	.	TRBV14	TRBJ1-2	TGTGCCAGCAGCCAAGCCCAGGGTTCTGGCTACACCTTC	CASSQAQGSGYTF
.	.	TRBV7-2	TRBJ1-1	TGTGCCAGCAGCTCCCTGGGGGGGATCCGCTTAATGAACACTGAAGCTTTCTTT	CASSSLGGIRLMNTEAFF
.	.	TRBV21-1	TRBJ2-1	TGTGCCAGCAGCAAAGTAGGTCAGGGTCCCAATGAGCAGTTCTTC	CASSKVGQGPNEQFF
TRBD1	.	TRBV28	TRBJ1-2	TGTGCCAGCAGTCCTTTGGGTGACAGGGTGAACTATGGCTACACCTTC	CASSPLGDRVNYGYTF
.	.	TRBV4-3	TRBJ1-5	TGCGCCAGCAGCCAAGTTTTCGGCACTAGGAATCAGCCCCAGCATTTT	CASSQVFGTRNQPQHF
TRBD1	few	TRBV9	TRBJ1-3	TGTGCCAGCAGCTTTGGGCCAGGGGGAACGAGAAACACCATATATTTT	CASSFGPGGTRNTIYF
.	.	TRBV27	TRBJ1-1	TGTGCCAGCAGTTTACTTCTCCAGCGGGGTCTCACTGAAGCTTTCTTT	CASSLLLQRGLTEAFF
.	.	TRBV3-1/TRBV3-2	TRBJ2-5	TGTGCCAGCAGCCAAGATCTTTCGTCGGAGACCCAGTACTTC	CASSQDLSSETQYF
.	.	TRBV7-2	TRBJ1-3	TGTGCCAGCAGTACCGCCCTAGTCTCTGGAAACACCATATATTTT	CASSTALVSGNTIYF
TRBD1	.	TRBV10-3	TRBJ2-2	TGTGCCACCATAGGACAGGGGGCCGGGGAGCTGTTTTTT	CATIGQGAGELFF
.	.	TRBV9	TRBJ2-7	TGTGCCAGCAGCGCTACAGGGATAGGGCGGAGACGCGAGCAGTACTTC	CASSATGIGRRREQYF
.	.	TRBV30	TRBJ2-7	TGTGCCTGGGAGAGGGGGAACGAGCAGTACTTC	CAWERGNEQYF
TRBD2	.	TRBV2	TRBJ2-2	TGTGCCAGCAGTACCGGGACTAGCGGGGGAGCCGGGGAGCTGTTTTTT	CASSTGTSGGAGELFF
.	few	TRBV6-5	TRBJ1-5	TGTGCCAGCAGCGGAGGGTTAGGTAATCAGCCCCAGCATTTT	CASSGGLGNQPQHF
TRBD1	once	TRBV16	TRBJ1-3	TGTGCCAGCAGCCTCGGGACAGCTAGCTCTGGAAACACCATATATTTT	CASSLGTASSGNTIYF
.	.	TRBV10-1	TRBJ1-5	TGCGCCAGCAGTGAGTCGAGGGAGGGGGGCAATCAGCCCCAGCATTTT	CASSESREGGNQPQHF
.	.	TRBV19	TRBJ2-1	TGTGCCAGTAGTATCGATAGAAGGGGGTCCTACAATGAGCAGTTCTTC	CASSIDRRGSYNEQFF
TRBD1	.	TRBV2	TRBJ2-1	TGTGCCAGCAGTTACGACAGGGCTTCCTACAATGAGCAGTTCTTC	CASSYDRASYNEQFF
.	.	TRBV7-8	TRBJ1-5	TGTGCCAGCAGCTTAGTTCCGTCCGGGGATTATCAGCCCCAGCATTTT	CASSLVPSGDYQPQHF
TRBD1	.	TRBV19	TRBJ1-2	TGTGCCAGTAGTTCGGAGGACAGGGTTGGCTACACCTTC	CASSSEDRVGYTF
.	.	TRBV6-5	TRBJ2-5	TGTGCCAGCACTATGGGCAGTCAAGAGACCCAGTACTTC	CASTMGSQETQYF
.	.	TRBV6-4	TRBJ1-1	TGTGCCAGCAGACACAGGGAAAACACTGAAGCTTTCTTT	CASRHRENTEAFF
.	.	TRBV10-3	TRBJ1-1	TGTGCCATCAGGCTACGGACAGACCTGAACACTGAAGCTTTCTTT	CAIRLRTDLNTEAFF
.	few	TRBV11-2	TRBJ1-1	TGTGCCAGCAGCTCTTCAGGGAGCTACCGGGGGGAAGCTTTCTTT	CASSSSGSYRGEAFF
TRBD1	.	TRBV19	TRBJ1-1	TGTGCCAGTAGTATTGGCCAGGGGGCCATGAACACTGAAGCTTTCTTT	CASSIGQGAMNTEAFF